The source of this T cell receptor beta chain is a study of neurological immune-mediated disorders. The time point here: longitudinal time-point 1 (baseline). One entry per CDR3 protein, called by TCRdb with MiXCR from the 5' RACE reads. The data contain some 77,000 distinct CDR3 sequences, roughly 13% of them seen just once; the ten biggest clones take up 4.6%. The germline CDR1 and CDR2 sequences are WNHNN and SYGVQD (reference sequence). V lost 0 bases, J lost 8 bases, and 4 bases lay in between. CDR3 length: 12 residues. The sample holds many counts of this clonotype. Specimen: PBMCs. The sequence was obtained from a female donor with HTLV-1-associated myelopathy (HAM/TSP). The chain is built from TRBV10-1 and TRBJ2-2; D is uncertain. CDR3 region: CASSESSGELFF. As DNA, the CDR3 is TGCGCCAGCAGTGAGTCGTCAGGGGAGCTGTTTTTT.